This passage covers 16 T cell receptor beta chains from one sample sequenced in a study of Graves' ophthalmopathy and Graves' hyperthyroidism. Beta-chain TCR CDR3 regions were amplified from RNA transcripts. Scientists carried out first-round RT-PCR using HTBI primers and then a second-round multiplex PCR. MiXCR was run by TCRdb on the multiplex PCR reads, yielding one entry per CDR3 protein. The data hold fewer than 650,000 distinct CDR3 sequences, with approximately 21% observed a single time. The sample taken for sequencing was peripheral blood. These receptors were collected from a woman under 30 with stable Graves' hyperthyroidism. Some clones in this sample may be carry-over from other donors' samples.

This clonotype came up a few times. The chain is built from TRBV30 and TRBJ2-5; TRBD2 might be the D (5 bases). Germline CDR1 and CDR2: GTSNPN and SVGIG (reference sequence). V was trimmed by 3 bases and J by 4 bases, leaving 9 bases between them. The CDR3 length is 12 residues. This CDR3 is CAWSRGLETQYF. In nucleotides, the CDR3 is TGTGCCTGGAGCCGCGGGCTAGAGACCCAGTACTTC.

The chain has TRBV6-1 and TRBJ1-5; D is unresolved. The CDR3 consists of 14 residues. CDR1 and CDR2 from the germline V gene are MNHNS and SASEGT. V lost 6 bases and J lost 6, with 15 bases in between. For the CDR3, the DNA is TGTGCCAGCAGGGACGGTAAGACCTCTCAGCCCCAGCATTTT. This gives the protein CASRDGKTSQPQHF.

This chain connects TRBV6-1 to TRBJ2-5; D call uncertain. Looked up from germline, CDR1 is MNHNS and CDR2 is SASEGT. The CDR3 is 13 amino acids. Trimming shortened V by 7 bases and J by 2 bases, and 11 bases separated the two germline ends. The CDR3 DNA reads TGTGCCAGCACCCGCTCGAGACAAGAGACCCAGTACTTC. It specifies CASTRSRQETQYF.

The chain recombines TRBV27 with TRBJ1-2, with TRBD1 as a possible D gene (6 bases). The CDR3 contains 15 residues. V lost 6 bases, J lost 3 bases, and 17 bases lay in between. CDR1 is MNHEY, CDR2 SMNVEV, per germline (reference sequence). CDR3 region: CASSGSVGADYGYTF. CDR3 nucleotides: TGTGCCAGCAGCGGGTCCGTGGGGGCGGACTATGGCTACACCTTC.

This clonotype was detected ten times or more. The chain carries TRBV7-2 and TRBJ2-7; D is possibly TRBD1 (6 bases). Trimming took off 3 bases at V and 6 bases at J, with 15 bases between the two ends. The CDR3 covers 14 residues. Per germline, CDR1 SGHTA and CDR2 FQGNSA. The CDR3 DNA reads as TGTGCCAGCAGCTTTGGACAGATTCGTGGCGAGCAGTACTTC. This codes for CASSFGQIRGEQYF.

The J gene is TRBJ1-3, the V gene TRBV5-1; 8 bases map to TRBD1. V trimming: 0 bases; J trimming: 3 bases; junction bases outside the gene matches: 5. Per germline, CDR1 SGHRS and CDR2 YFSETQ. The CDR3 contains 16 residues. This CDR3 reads CASSLGQGNIGNTIYF. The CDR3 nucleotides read TGCGCCAGCAGCTTGGGACAGGGGAACATTGGAAACACCATATATTTT.

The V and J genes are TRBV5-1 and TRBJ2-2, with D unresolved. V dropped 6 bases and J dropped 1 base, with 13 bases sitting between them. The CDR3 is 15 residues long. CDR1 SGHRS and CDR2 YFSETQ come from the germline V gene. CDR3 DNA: TGCGCCAGCATCCCCCATCCGGGGAACACCGGGGAGCTGTTTTTT. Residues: CASIPHPGNTGELFF.

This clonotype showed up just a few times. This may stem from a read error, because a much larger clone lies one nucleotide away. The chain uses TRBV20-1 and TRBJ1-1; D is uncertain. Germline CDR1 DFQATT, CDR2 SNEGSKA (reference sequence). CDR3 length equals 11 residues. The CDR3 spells CSARAPSDACF. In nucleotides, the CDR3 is TGCAGTGCTAGAGCCCCATCTGATGCTTGCTTT.

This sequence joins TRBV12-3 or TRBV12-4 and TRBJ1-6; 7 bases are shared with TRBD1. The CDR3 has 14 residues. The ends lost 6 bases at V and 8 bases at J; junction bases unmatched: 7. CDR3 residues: CASSAGTADSPLHF. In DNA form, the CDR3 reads TGTGCCAGCAGCGCCGGGACAGCTGATTCACCCCTCCACTTT.

CDR3 sequence reads: CASSTLGVALGTIYF. DNA of the CDR3: TGTGCCAGCAGTACCCTCGGGGTCGCACTCGGGACCATATATTTT. J is TRBJ1-3 and V is TRBV28; D remains unclear. V was clipped by 5 bases and J by 10 bases, with 21 bases between them. Germline values: CDR1 MDHEN, CDR2 SYDVKM. The CDR3 extends over 15 amino acids.

DNA for the CDR3: TGTGCCAGCAGTTTATCTCGGGGGCGCTACGAGCAGTACTTC. It specifies CASSLSRGRYEQYF. This chain uses TRBV28 with TRBJ2-7; D may be TRBD1 or TRBD2 (6 bases each). V lost 1 base, J lost 3 bases, and 10 bases lay in between. Germline V CDR1 and CDR2: MDHEN, SYDVKM. The CDR3 is made up of 14 amino acids.

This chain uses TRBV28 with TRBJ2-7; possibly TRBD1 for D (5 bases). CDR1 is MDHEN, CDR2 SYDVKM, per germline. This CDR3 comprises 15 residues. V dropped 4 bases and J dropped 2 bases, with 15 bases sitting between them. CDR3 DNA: TGTGCCAGCAGTTCGCGACAGAAAGTAGCCTACGAGCAGTACGTC. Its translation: CASSSRQKVAYEQYV.

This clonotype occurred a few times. The CDR3 DNA follows: TGTGCCAGCGGTGAGGACACTGAAGCTTTCTTT. Its protein is CASGEDTEAFF. The chain uses TRBV11-1 and TRBJ1-1; D remains ambiguous. Trimming cost V 8 bases and J 3 bases, with 7 bases left between them. The CDR3 is 11 residues long. Germline V gene data show CDR1 as SGHAT and CDR2 as FQDESV (reference sequence).

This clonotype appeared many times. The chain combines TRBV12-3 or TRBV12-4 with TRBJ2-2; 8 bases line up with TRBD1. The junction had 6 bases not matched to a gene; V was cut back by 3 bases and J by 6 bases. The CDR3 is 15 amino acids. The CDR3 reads CASSFAGGAAGELFF. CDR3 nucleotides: TGTGCCAGCAGTTTTGCAGGGGGCGCCGCCGGGGAGCTGTTTTTT.

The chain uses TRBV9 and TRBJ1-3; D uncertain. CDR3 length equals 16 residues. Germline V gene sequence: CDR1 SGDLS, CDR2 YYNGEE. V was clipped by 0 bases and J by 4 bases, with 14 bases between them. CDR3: CASSVGPWPPGNTIYF. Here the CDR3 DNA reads TGTGCCAGCAGCGTAGGACCCTGGCCCCCAGGAAACACCATATATTTT.

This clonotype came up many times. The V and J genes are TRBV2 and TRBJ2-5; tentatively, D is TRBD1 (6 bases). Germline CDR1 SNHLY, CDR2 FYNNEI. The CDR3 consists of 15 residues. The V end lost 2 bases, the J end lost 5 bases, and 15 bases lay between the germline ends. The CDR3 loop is CASSETQGRRETQYF. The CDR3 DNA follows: TGTGCCAGCAGTGAAACCCAGGGGCGTCGGGAGACCCAGTACTTC. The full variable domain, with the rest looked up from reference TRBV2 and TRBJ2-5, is EPEVTQTPSHQVTQMGQEVILRCVPISNHLYFYWYRQILGQKVEFLVSFYNNEISEKSEIFDDQFSVERPDGSNFTLKIRSTKLEDSAMYFCASSETQGRRETQYFGPGTRLLVL.